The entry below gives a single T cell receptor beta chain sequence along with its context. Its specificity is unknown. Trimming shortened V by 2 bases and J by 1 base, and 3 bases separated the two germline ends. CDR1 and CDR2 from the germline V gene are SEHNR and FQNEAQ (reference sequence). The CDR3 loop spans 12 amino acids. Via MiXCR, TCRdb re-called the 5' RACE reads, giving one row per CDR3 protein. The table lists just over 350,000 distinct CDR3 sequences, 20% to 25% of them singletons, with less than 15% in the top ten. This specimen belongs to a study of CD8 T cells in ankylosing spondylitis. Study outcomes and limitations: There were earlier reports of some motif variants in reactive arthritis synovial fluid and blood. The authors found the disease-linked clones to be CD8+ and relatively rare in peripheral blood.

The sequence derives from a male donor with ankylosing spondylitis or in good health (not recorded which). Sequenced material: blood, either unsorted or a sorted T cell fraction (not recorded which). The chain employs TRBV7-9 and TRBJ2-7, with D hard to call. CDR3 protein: CASSLQSYEQYF. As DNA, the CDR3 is TGTGCCAGCAGCTTACAGTCCTACGAGCAGTACTTC. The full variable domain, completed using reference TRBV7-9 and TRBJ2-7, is DTGVSQNPRHKITKRGQNVTFRCDPISEHNRLYWYRQTLGQGPEFLTYFQNEAQLEKSRLLSDRFSAERPKGSFSTLEIQRTEQGDSAMYLCASSLQSYEQYFGPGTRLTVT.